Presented here are 24 T cell receptor beta chains from one specimen sequenced in a study of human T cells and chemical hapten exposure. A single record per CDR3 protein comes from TCRdb applying MiXCR to the RACE reads. The sample records tens of thousands of distinct CDR3 sequences, less than 15% being singletons. Time point given: pre-sensitization, week 0. Treatment described: therapeutic diphenylcyclopropenone sensitization with weekly scalp DPC. The specimen was whole blood, collected in connection with sensitization to the hapten diphenylcyclopropenone (DPC). Source of these receptors: a woman aged 50 to 60 with alopecia areata. Some clones in this sample may be carry-over from other donors' samples.

The chain links TRBV4-3 to TRBJ2-7; 8 bases map to TRBD2. Germline CDR1 is LGHNA and CDR2 is YSLEER. CDR3 size: 18 residues. With V trimmed by 0 bases and J by 5 bases, 15 bases remained unmatched. The CDR3 DNA is TGCGCCAGCAGCCAAGACCAGGGCTACGGGAGGGCAGACCACGAGCAGTACTTC. As protein: CASSQDQGYGRADHEQYF.

This clonotype was observed a few times. The chain uses TRBV5-4 and TRBJ2-7, with 8 bases fitting TRBD2. Trimming at V came to 2 bases and at J to 1 base, leaving 8 bases not matched to a gene. CDR3 length: 16 residues. CDR1 is SGHNT, CDR2 YYREEE, per germline (reference sequence). CDR3: CASSFGGRTKSYEQYF. Here the CDR3 DNA reads TGTGCCAGCAGCTTTGGCGGGAGGACAAAATCCTACGAGCAGTACTTC.

This clonotype showed up just a few times. The chain combines TRBV6-2 or TRBV6-3 with TRBJ2-5, with 11 nucleotides matching TRBD2. Germline CDR1 reads MNHEY; CDR2 reads SVGEGT. With V trimmed by 0 bases and J by 2 bases, 8 bases remained unmatched. This CDR3 has 18 residues. The CDR3 region has the DNA TGTGCCAGCAGTTACTCGATAGGGACTAGCGGACGACAAGAGACCCAGTACTTC. Protein sequence: CASSYSIGTSGRQETQYF.

The chain couples TRBV10-3 to TRBJ2-7, with a possible D match to TRBD2 (7 bases). The germline CDR1 and CDR2 sequences are ENHRY and SYGVKD. The CDR3 runs to 16 residues. Trimming pared 3 bases from V and 0 bases from J, leaving 15 bases between. The DNA for the CDR3 is TGTGCCATCAGTGAAAATGACAGGACTAGCTCCTACGAGCAGTACTTC. This encodes CAISENDRTSSYEQYF.

In this sample, this clonotype turned up a few times. The rearrangement uses TRBV20-1 and TRBJ1-4; tentative D call: TRBD1 (5 bases). The CDR3 is 14 amino acids. Germline values: CDR1 DFQATT, CDR2 SNEGSKA (reference sequence). V lost 2 bases and J 4 bases, leaving 11 bases between the germline ends. CDR3 loop: CSARKVGRNEKLFF. CDR3 DNA sequence: TGCAGTGCTAGAAAAGTGGGGCGTAATGAAAAACTGTTTTTT.

The sample holds a few counts of this clonotype. CDR3 DNA: TGCAGTGCTGGAGGTGGAGAAGCCAAAAACATTCAGTACTTC. This codes for CSAGGGEAKNIQYF. This rearrangement joins TRBV20-1 to TRBJ2-4; D may be TRBD2 (5 bases). Trimming took 5 bases from V and 0 from J, leaving 11 bases between them. CDR3 length: 14 amino acids. Germline V gives CDR1 DFQATT, CDR2 SNEGSKA (reference sequence).

V gene TRBV18 combines with J gene TRBJ2-3, with 9 bases that match TRBD2. This CDR3 region has 16 residues. The J segment lost 6 bases and the V segment lost 3 bases, leaving 10 bases of the junction unmatched. Per germline, CDR1 KGHSH and CDR2 LQKENI. CDR3 amino acids: CASSPEAASGIDTQYF. The CDR3 DNA sequence: TGTGCCAGCTCACCGGAGGCGGCTAGCGGGATTGATACGCAGTATTTT.

The chain uses TRBV20-1 and TRBJ2-6, with D possibly matching TRBD2 (5 bases). Germline-derived CDR1 and CDR2 are DFQATT and SNEGSKA (reference sequence). The CDR3 totals 16 residues. Trimming took 3 bases from V and 0 from J, leaving 12 bases between them. CDR3 residues: CSARAPGSSGANVLTF. CDR3 coding DNA: TGCAGTGCTAGGGCCCCGGGAAGCTCTGGGGCCAACGTCCTGACTTTC.

This clonotype was observed a handful of times. The rearrangement joins TRBV7-9 to TRBJ1-1, with 9 bases that match TRBD1. J lost 6 bases, V lost 3 bases, and 8 bases had no gene match. The CDR3 spans 15 residues. Per germline, CDR1 SEHNR and CDR2 FQNEAQ (reference sequence). Here the CDR3 DNA reads TGTGCCAGCAGCTTTGGGGACAGGGCAAGTCCTGAAGCTTTCTTT. It yields the protein CASSFGDRASPEAFF. Based on the CDR3 plus reference TRBV7-9 and TRBJ1-1, the full variable domain is DTGVSQNPRHKITKRGQNVTFRCDPISEHNRLYWYRQTLGQGPEFLTYFQNEAQLEKSRLLSDRFSAERPKGSFSTLEIQRTEQGDSAMYLCASSFGDRASPEAFFGQGTRLTVV.

V is TRBV7-6 and J is TRBJ2-7, with a weak D call TRBD1 (6 bases). CDR3 size: 13 residues. Trimming cost V 3 bases and J 7 bases, with 13 bases left between them. CDR1 is SGHVS and CDR2 is FNYEAQ in the germline V gene. The CDR3 loop is CASSLEQGIEQYF. Written as DNA, the CDR3 is TGTGCCAGCAGCTTGGAACAGGGAATTGAGCAGTACTTC.

The chain carries TRBV7-9 and TRBJ2-7, with TRBD2 matching 13 bases. Trimming took 4 bases from V and 6 from J; bases not matched to a gene: 3. Germline values: CDR1 SEHNR, CDR2 FQNEAQ (reference sequence). This CDR3 has 14 residues. CDR3 nucleotide sequence: TGTGCCAGCAGCTCCGGGACTAGCGGGATCGAGCAGTACTTC. This codes for CASSSGTSGIEQYF.

The J gene is TRBJ2-7, the V gene TRBV7-2, with D unclear. The CDR3 loop spans 13 amino acids. In germline, CDR1 is SGHTA, CDR2 FQGNSA. Trimming removed 1 base at V and 3 bases at J, with 7 bases between. CDR3 loop: CASSLVVNYEQYF. Written as DNA, the CDR3 is TGTGCCAGCAGCTTAGTGGTCAACTACGAGCAGTACTTC.

This clonotype has a handful of counts. CDR3 region: CAISESTSGSFTDTQYF. In DNA form, the CDR3 reads TGTGCCATCAGTGAGTCGACTAGCGGGAGTTTCACAGATACGCAGTATTTT. V gene TRBV10-3 combines with J gene TRBJ2-3; 12 bases fit TRBD2. CDR3 size: 17 residues. The germline CDR1 and CDR2 sequences are ENHRY and SYGVKD. Trimming took 0 bases from V and 2 from J; bases not matched to a gene: 3.

This clonotype occurred many times. The rearrangement links TRBV7-6 to TRBJ2-7; D is ambiguous. Germline CDR1 reads SGHVS; CDR2 reads FNYEAQ. This CDR3 region has 15 residues. V lost 1 base and J lost 5, with 15 bases in between. The CDR3, as DNA: TGTGCCAGCAGCTTAGATCATGGGCAGTATAACGAGCAGTACTTC. Its translation is CASSLDHGQYNEQYF.

A few counts support this clonotype. This CDR3 is CATKSGYYEQYF. The CDR3 bases are TGTGCCACCAAGTCGGGATATTACGAGCAGTACTTC. The J gene is TRBJ2-7, the V gene TRBV2; possible D gene TRBD2, 5 bases. V gave up 10 bases and J gave up 4 bases, with 14 bases separating them. The germline V gene encodes CDR1 SNHLY and CDR2 FYNNEI. The CDR3 runs 12 residues.

V is TRBV19 and J is TRBJ2-7; D perhaps matches TRBD2 (5 bases). CDR1 is LNHDA, CDR2 SQIVND, per germline (reference sequence). The CDR3 is 14 amino acids. The V gene lost 4 bases and the J gene lost 7 bases, with 17 bases spanning the gap. Here the CDR3 DNA reads TGTGCCAGTAGTAGTAACAGCGGCGCGGTTGAGCAGTACTTC. Protein: CASSSNSGAVEQYF.

This clonotype was detected a few times. The J gene is TRBJ2-1, the V gene TRBV6-2 or TRBV6-3, with TRBD1 identical over 7 bases. The V gene end was trimmed by 8 bases and the J gene end by 8 bases; junction bases not matched to a gene: 15. CDR3 length equals 15 residues. Germline values: CDR1 MNHEY, CDR2 SVGEGT. CDR3 sequence reads: CASFSYRGASDEQFF. The DNA for the CDR3 is TGTGCCAGCTTTTCGTACAGGGGCGCCTCTGATGAGCAGTTCTTC.

This clonotype was detected only a few times. The CDR3 nucleotides read TGCGCCAGCAGCTTTTCGACAGGGCTGACCAATGAGCAGTTCTTC. Encoded protein: CASSFSTGLTNEQFF. The rearrangement joins TRBV5-1 to TRBJ2-1; 7 bases match TRBD1. The CDR3 has 15 amino acids. Germline loops: CDR1 SGHRS, CDR2 YFSETQ. The junction had 8 bases not matched to a gene; V was cut back by 2 bases and J by 6 bases.

The V call is TRBV11-3, the J call TRBJ2-5; D is uncertain. Deletions cut 5 bases from V and 5 bases from J, with 12 bases between. Germline V gene data show CDR1 as SGHNT and CDR2 as YENEEA. The CDR3 is made up of 13 amino acids. This chain's CDR3 is CASSGGVLETQYF. CDR3 nucleotides: TGTGCCAGCAGCGGTGGAGTTTTGGAGACCCAGTACTTC.

This clonotype was observed a handful of times. The chain links TRBV7-9 to TRBJ2-1; weak D call: TRBD2 (6 bases). This CDR3 has 16 amino acids. Germline values: CDR1 SEHNR, CDR2 FQNEAQ (reference sequence). With 1 base removed from V and 8 bases from J, the gap between germline ends came to 18 bases. The CDR3, as DNA: TGTGCCAGCAGCTTAGTGGGTAGCGGCTACTGGGATGAGCAGTTCTTC. The encoded protein is CASSLVGSGYWDEQFF.

The V call is TRBV28, the J call TRBJ1-1; 10 bases align to TRBD1. V lost 5 bases to trimming and J lost 0 bases; unmatched junction nucleotides: 24. Looked up from germline, CDR1 is MDHEN and CDR2 is SYDVKM. The CDR3 is 22 amino acids. DNA of the CDR3: TGTGCCAGCAGTGTCCCTACACCGGGACAGGGGACCCCTAAGACCTTGAACACTGAAGCTTTCTTT. Protein product: CASSVPTPGQGTPKTLNTEAFF.

This rearrangement joins TRBV29-1 to TRBJ2-3, with D maybe TRBD1 (5 bases). Germline-derived CDR1 and CDR2 are SQVTM and ANQGSEA. Trimming removed 3 bases from V and 11 bases from J, with 18 bases in between. The CDR3 sequence is 13 residues long. This CDR3 reads CSVDTGTTLGQYF. As DNA, the CDR3 is TGCAGCGTTGACACAGGCACAACATTGGGGCAGTATTTT.

The DNA of the CDR3 is TGCGCCAGCAGCCCCCTAGGGGGCCAACTTTACACCTTC. It yields the protein CASSPLGGQLYTF. The V gene is TRBV4-3, the J gene TRBJ1-2, with 7 bases aligning to TRBD1. CDR1 and CDR2 from the germline V gene are LGHNA and YSLEER. This CDR3 is built from 13 residues. V trimming: 4 bases; J trimming: 11 bases; junction bases outside the gene matches: 10.

The chain combines TRBV27 with TRBJ2-1; TRBD2 is a possible D gene (5 bases). The CDR3 length is 14 residues. Germline loops: CDR1 MNHEY, CDR2 SMNVEV (reference sequence). V gave up 0 bases and J gave up 8 bases, with 11 bases separating them. This CDR3 reads CASSLSQRRYEQFF. CDR3 nucleotides: TGTGCCAGCAGTTTATCCCAACGGAGGTATGAGCAGTTCTTC.